Listed below are T cell receptor beta chains from one sample, sequenced in a study of OX40 agonist ivuxolimab in advanced cancers. TCRdb's copy holds only in-frame clones and misses some; the assay was immunoSEQ multiplex PCR. The sample shows some 51,000 clones, about 86% of them seen only once. Sequenced material: CD4+ or CD8+ T cells sorted from blood, taken in a trial of the OX40 agonist ivuxolimab. These TCRs come from an adult with an advanced solid tumor such as melanoma, head and neck, liver or kidney cancer. Each CDR3 is given with its conserved first and last residue. A D gene is named only where the DNA matches it firmly. The size field is filled for only some rows; it gives once, few, many or a size class.

clone size	J gene	D gene	V gene	CDR3 DNA	CDR3 protein
NA	TRBJ1-5	NA	TRBV29-1	TGCAGCACAAGAACTGGGAATCAGCCCCAGCATTTT	CSTRTGNQPQHF
NA	TRBJ2-5	NA	TRBV7-6	TGTGCCAGCAGCTTAGTTTGGCAGCCACAAGAGACCCAGTACTTC	CASSLVWQPQETQYF
NA	TRBJ1-2	TRBD1	TRBV14	TGTGCCAGCAGTCTAATATACAGGGGGCGTGCGAAGGGCTACACCTTC	CASSLIYRGRAKGYTF
once	TRBJ1-1	NA	TRBV6-6	TGTGCCAGCAGCCATAGGCAGGGGTGGCGCACTGAAGCTTTCTTT	CASSHRQGWRTEAFF
NA	TRBJ2-5	NA	TRBV10-2	TGCGCCAGCACCTCCTCGACAGTGAGGGGGGGTCAAGAGACCCAGTACTTC	CASTSSTVRGGQETQYF
NA	TRBJ1-3	NA	TRBV6-1	TGTGCCAGCCAACAGGCACCTGGAAACACCATATATTTT	CASQQAPGNTIYF
NA	TRBJ2-1	TRBD2	TRBV4-1	TGCGCCAGCAGCTCGGCCGGGACTAGCGGGACCCGGTGGTATGAGCAGTTCTTC	CASSSAGTSGTRWYEQFF
NA	TRBJ2-7	NA	TRBV9	TGTGCCAGCAGCGGAGGCCCCGAACTCTACGAGCAGTACTTC	CASSGGPELYEQYF
NA	TRBJ2-7	NA	TRBV14	TGTGCCAGCAGCCCAACGGGACAAAATTACGAGCAGTACTTC	CASSPTGQNYEQYF
NA	TRBJ1-6	NA	TRBV11-2	TGTGCCAGCAGCCCCCGGGACCGGCCACCCCTCCACTTT	CASSPRDRPPLHF
NA	TRBJ2-3	TRBD2	TRBV7-3	TGTGCCAGCAGCACCCAAAGCGGGAGCGGTACGCAGTATTTT	CASSTQSGSGTQYF
NA	TRBJ2-7	TRBD2	TRBV5-1	TGCGCCAGCAGCCAACAGGGCTCCGGGGCTAGCGGGAGCTACGAGCAGTACTTC	CASSQQGSGASGSYEQYF
NA	TRBJ2-3	TRBD1	TRBV9	TGTGCCAGCAGCGGCGCGGGGGACAGGGGCTACACAGATACGCAGTATTTT	CASSGAGDRGYTDTQYF